Presented here are 16 T cell receptor beta chains from one specimen sequenced in a study of shared clonotypes between healthy human individuals. The protocol was immunoSEQ multiplex PCR, while the TCRdb copy is restricted to in-frame clones and leaves out a portion. The repertoire includes 2 million to 2.5 million clones, around 90% of them detected once, and roughly 0.34% sits in the top ten. Sequencing was done on a sample of naive CD4+ T cells from PBMCs. Subset in this sample: CD45RA+ positively selected. Every receptor here comes from a man aged 18-30 years in good health. Some clones in this sample may be carry-over from other donors' samples.

J is TRBJ2-7 and V is TRBV15, with D maybe TRBD1 (6 bases). Per the germline V gene, CDR1 is LNHNV and CDR2 is YYDKDF (reference sequence). The CDR3 consists of 17 residues. The V end lost 1 base, the J end lost 6 bases, and 22 bases lay between the germline ends. The CDR3 region is CATSRGILQGVGAEQYF. CDR3 sequence (DNA): TGTGCCACCAGCAGAGGAATTCTACAGGGTGTGGGGGCCGAGCAGTACTTC.

This sequence joins TRBV2 and TRBJ2-1, with 8 bases identical to TRBD2. Germline values: CDR1 SNHLY, CDR2 FYNNEI. Trimming took 5 bases from V and 4 from J; bases not matched to a gene: 7. The CDR3 has 15 amino acids. CDR3 loop: CASSPAGVGYNEQFF. In DNA, the CDR3 is TGTGCCAGCAGTCCAGCGGGAGTAGGATACAATGAGCAGTTCTTC. Drawing the rest from reference TRBV2 and TRBJ2-1, the complete variable domain is EPEVTQTPSHQVTQMGQEVILRCVPISNHLYFYWYRQILGQKVEFLVSFYNNEISEKSEIFDDQFSVERPDGSNFTLKIRSTKLEDSAMYFCASSPAGVGYNEQFFGPGTRLTVL.

The chain employs TRBV7-3 and TRBJ2-1; 9 bases align to TRBD1. Germline trimming cut 4 bases from V and 4 bases from J; bases unmatched to any gene: 8. The CDR3 covers 16 residues. Germline V lookup: CDR1 SGHTA, CDR2 FQGTGA. Here the CDR3 reads CASSSRTGAGYNEQFF. CDR3 DNA sequence: TGTGCCAGCAGCTCCCGGACAGGGGCCGGATACAATGAGCAGTTCTTC. The full variable domain, in which reference TRBV7-3 and TRBJ2-1 provide the parts outside the CDR3, is GAGVSQTPSNKVTEKGKYVELRCDPISGHTALYWYRQSLGQGPEFLIYFQGTGAADDSGLPNDRFFAVRPEGSVSTLKIQRTERGDSAVYLCASSSRTGAGYNEQFFGPGTRLTVL.

The chain uses TRBV19 and TRBJ2-1; 9 bases line up with TRBD2. V shed 6 bases, J shed 8 bases, and the junction held 8 bases outside the gene matches. The CDR3 consists of 14 residues. CDR1 is LNHDA, CDR2 SQIVND, per germline (reference sequence). CDR3 loop: CASRKRGAVDEQFF. The CDR3 bases are TGTGCCAGTAGAAAGCGGGGGGCCGTGGATGAGCAGTTCTTC.

This rearrangement joins TRBV5-6 to TRBJ2-7, with a weak D call TRBD2 (5 bases). Trimming stripped 2 bases from V and 0 bases from J, with 12 bases between. The CDR3 has 15 residues. Germline assignment: CDR1 SGHDT and CDR2 YYEEEE. In DNA form, the CDR3 reads TGTGCCAGCAGCTTAGTCCCGGGGAGCTCCTACGAGCAGTACTTC. This gives the protein CASSLVPGSSYEQYF.

J is TRBJ2-2 and V is TRBV14, with unresolved D. CDR3 length equals 14 residues. Trimming removed 7 bases from V and 6 bases from J, with 15 bases in between. Germline V gene data show CDR1 as SGHDN and CDR2 as FVKESK. Here the CDR3 reads CASTTRVGAGELFF. The DNA of the CDR3 is TGTGCCAGCACCACAAGAGTAGGTGCCGGGGAGCTGTTTTTT. The full variable domain, rest sourced from reference TRBV14 and TRBJ2-2, is EAGVTQFPSHSVIEKGQTVTLRCDPISGHDNLYWYRRVMGKEIKFLLHFVKESKQDESGMPNNRFLAERTGGTYSTLKVQPAELEDSGVYFCASTTRVGAGELFFGEGSRLTVL.

This clone was seen a single time. At one of its ends the junction is not consistent with the germline gene, which may arise from a read error. The J gene is TRBJ1-2, the V gene TRBV7-2, with D perhaps matching TRBD1 (5 bases). The CDR3 covers 13 residues. Germline-derived CDR1 and CDR2 are SGHTA and FQGNSA. In DNA, the CDR3 is TGTGCCAGCAGCTCTACATTACAGAGGGGATACGCCTTC. Amino acid sequence: CASSSTLQRGYAF.

The V call is TRBV6-1, the J call TRBJ1-2; D is perhaps TRBD1 (5 bases). V lost 6 bases, J lost 6 bases, and 20 bases lay in between. This CDR3 is 15 amino acids long. Germline V gene lookup returns CDR1 MNHNS and CDR2 SASEGT. The CDR3 protein is CASRDSGTAVDGYTF. CDR3 coding DNA: TGTGCCAGCAGGGACTCCGGGACCGCCGTGGATGGCTACACCTTC.

Comment on this clone: The sample holds other DNA sequences that translate to the same CDR3. The chain combines TRBV19 with TRBJ1-1, with TRBD1 as a possible D gene (5 bases). V lost 2 bases, J lost 1 base, and 8 bases lay in between. There are 14 residues in the CDR3. Germline CDR1 and CDR2: LNHDA and SQIVND (reference sequence). The CDR3 nucleotides read TGTGCCAGTAGTATAAGAGGGGAGAACACTGAAGCTTTCTTT. It specifies CASSIRGENTEAFF.

In its sample, this clone was seen once. Other DNA variants within this sample encode the same CDR3. V and J are TRBV6-1 and TRBJ2-3; D is unresolved. Germline lookup yields CDR1 MNHNS and CDR2 SASEGT. V lost 3 bases and J lost 1, with 2 bases in between. The CDR3 sequence is 12 residues long. As DNA, the CDR3 is TGTGCCAGCAGTGAGGGCACAGATACGCAGTATTTT. Its protein is CASSEGTDTQYF.

V gene TRBV6-4 combines with J gene TRBJ2-4, with 7 bases aligning to TRBD2. The germline V gene has CDR1 MRHNA and CDR2 SNTAGT. The CDR3 is made up of 20 amino acids. V lost 8 bases and J lost 3; bases outside the gene matches: 25. The CDR3 sequence: CASPGRGDGLSRASKNIQYF. DNA for the CDR3: TGTGCCAGCCCTGGTCGGGGGGACGGACTTTCTCGGGCTAGCAAAAACATTCAGTACTTC.

In this sample, this clone turned up a few times. V is TRBV7-9 and J is TRBJ1-4, with a weak D call TRBD1 (5 bases). Germline CDR1 SEHNR, CDR2 FQNEAQ (reference sequence). V was trimmed by 2 bases and J by 4 bases, leaving 8 bases between them. The CDR3 is 14 amino acids. In DNA form, the CDR3 reads TGTGCCAGCAGCTTAAGACAGAATAATGAAAAACTGTTTTTT. It yields the protein CASSLRQNNEKLFF.

The chain joins TRBV19 to TRBJ2-2, with 9 bases aligning to TRBD2. Germline-derived CDR1 and CDR2 are LNHDA and SQIVND (reference sequence). V lost 6 bases to trimming and J lost 0 bases; unmatched junction nucleotides: 5. The CDR3 is 16 residues long. The CDR3 is CASRNLAGPNTGELFF. The CDR3 DNA reads TGTGCCAGTAGGAACCTAGCGGGACCGAACACCGGGGAGCTGTTTTTT. The full variable domain, its missing parts supplied by reference TRBV19 and TRBJ2-2, is DGGITQSPKYLFRKEGQNVTLSCEQNLNHDAMYWYRQDPGQGLRLIYYSQIVNDFQKGDIAEGYSVSREKKESFPLTVTSAQKNPTAFYLCASRNLAGPNTGELFFGEGSRLTVL.

This clone was found once. This sample also contains other DNA sequences that code for the same CDR3. V and J are TRBV5-1 and TRBJ1-1; 9 nucleotides agree with TRBD1. J gave up 3 bases and V 2 bases, and 2 bases lay outside the gene matches. The V gene's germline CDR1 is SGHRS and CDR2 YFSETQ. This CDR3 comprises 14 residues. CDR3 DNA sequence: TGCGCCAGCAGCTTAACAGGGGGCCACACTGAAGCTTTCTTT. Its protein product is CASSLTGGHTEAFF.

The rearrangement uses TRBV7-9 and TRBJ1-1; 8 positions agree with TRBD1. V trimming: 5 bases; J trimming: 5 bases; junction bases outside the gene matches: 7. The CDR3 is made up of 14 amino acids. Per germline, CDR1 SEHNR and CDR2 FQNEAQ (reference sequence). CDR3 nucleotides: TGTGCCAGCAGCGGAGACAGGGGACCGACTGAAGCTTTCTTT. Protein: CASSGDRGPTEAFF. Filled out from reference TRBV7-9 and TRBJ1-1, the complete variable domain reads DTGVSQNPRHKITKRGQNVTFRCDPISEHNRLYWYRQTLGQGPEFLTYFQNEAQLEKSRLLSDRFSAERPKGSFSTLEIQRTEQGDSAMYLCASSGDRGPTEAFFGQGTRLTVV.

V and J are TRBV5-1 and TRBJ2-3; 12 nucleotides agree with TRBD1. The junction had 10 bases not matched to a gene; V was cut back by 1 base and J by 4 bases. The V gene's germline CDR1 is SGHRS and CDR2 YFSETQ. The CDR3 sequence is 18 residues long. CDR3 DNA: TGCGCCAGCAGCTTGCCCTTAATGGGGACAGGGGGCGCAGATACGCAGTATTTT. Protein: CASSLPLMGTGGADTQYF.